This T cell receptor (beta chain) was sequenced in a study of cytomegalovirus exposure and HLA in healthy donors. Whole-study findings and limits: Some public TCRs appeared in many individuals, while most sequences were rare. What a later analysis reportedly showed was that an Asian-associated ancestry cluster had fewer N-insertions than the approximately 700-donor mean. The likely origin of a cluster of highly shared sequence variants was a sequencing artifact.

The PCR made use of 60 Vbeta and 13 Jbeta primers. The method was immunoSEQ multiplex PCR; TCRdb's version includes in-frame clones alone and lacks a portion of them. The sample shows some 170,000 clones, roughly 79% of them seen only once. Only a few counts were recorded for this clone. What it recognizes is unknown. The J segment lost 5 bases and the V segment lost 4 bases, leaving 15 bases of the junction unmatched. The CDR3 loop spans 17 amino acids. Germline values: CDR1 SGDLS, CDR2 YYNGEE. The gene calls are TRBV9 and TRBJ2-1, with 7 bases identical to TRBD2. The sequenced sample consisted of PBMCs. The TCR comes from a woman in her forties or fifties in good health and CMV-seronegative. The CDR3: CASSPGRLAGVDNEQFF. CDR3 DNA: TGTGCCAGCAGCCCCGGTCGTCTGGCGGGAGTTGACAATGAGCAGTTCTTC.